Below are 7 T cell receptor beta chains sequenced from a single sample in a study of control samples from healthy donors and cancer patients. Measured with immunoSEQ multiplex PCR; TCRdb has only the in-frame clones, and not every one. The data contain about 160,000 clones, around 90% of them singletons. The source material was blood. The receptors stem from a man aged 25 to 40 in good health.

The chain has TRBV6-1 and TRBJ2-7; 8 nucleotides align to TRBD2. This CDR3 spans 15 amino acids. Looked up from germline, CDR1 is MNHNS and CDR2 is SASEGT. Unmatched junction bases numbered 5, after V lost 3 bases and J lost 1 base. For the CDR3, the DNA is TGTGCCAGCAGTGAGTCCGGGACTAGATCCTACGAGCAGTACTTC. Protein: CASSESGTRSYEQYF.

The gene calls are TRBV3-1 (or the pseudogene TRBV3-2) and TRBJ2-1; D is perhaps TRBD1 or TRBD2 (6 bases each). CDR1 and CDR2 (germline): LGHDT, YNNKEL (reference sequence). The CDR3 loop spans 15 amino acids. V gave up 4 bases and J gave up 8 bases, with 18 bases separating them. The CDR3 is CASSPRGGRWDEQFF. Written as DNA, the CDR3 is TGTGCCAGCAGCCCCCGAGGGGGGCGTTGGGATGAGCAGTTCTTC.

The DNA of the CDR3 is TGTGCCAGCAGCCTGACAGGGGGTTCGTCCGGGGAGCTGTTTTTT. Translated, it gives CASSLTGGSSGELFF. J is TRBJ2-2 and V is TRBV5-4; TRBD1 aligns across 9 bases. The CDR3 extends over 15 amino acids. The germline gives CDR1 SGHNT, CDR2 YYREEE (reference sequence). V lost 4 bases, J lost 6 bases, and 7 bases stayed unmatched.

For this clone: The sample contains more than one DNA sequence encoding this CDR3. The J gene is TRBJ2-7, the V gene TRBV6-5; possible D gene TRBD1, 5 bases. The V and J ends lost 6 bases and 2 bases respectively, with 8 bases between them. The CDR3 extends over 12 amino acids. The germline V gene encodes CDR1 MNHEY and CDR2 SVGAGI. CDR3 sequence (DNA): TGTGCCAGCAGGGACATTCCCTACGAGCAGTACTTC. This sequence encodes CASRDIPYEQYF.

On this clone: One end of the junction does not line up with germline, which may come from a read error. The chain has TRBV24-1 and TRBJ2-7; 10 nucleotides line up with TRBD1. Germline V gives CDR1 KGHDR, CDR2 SFDVKD. CDR3 size: 14 residues. CDR3 sequence (DNA): TGCTACAACGAAAGGGACAGGGGATCCTACGAGCAGTACTTC. Protein sequence: CYNERDRGSYEQYF.

The chain has TRBV18 and TRBJ1-1, with TRBD1 matching 11 bases. Germline assignment: CDR1 KGHSH and CDR2 LQKENI. This CDR3 region has 13 residues. V gave up 6 bases and J gave up 5 bases; unmatched junction bases: 2. The CDR3 sequence is CASSGTGGTEAFF. The CDR3 DNA is TGTGCCAGCTCTGGGACAGGGGGAACTGAAGCTTTCTTT.

This sequence joins TRBV12-2 and TRBJ1-6; the table's D call of TRBD1 was not tested on the DNA. TRBV12-2 is deemed a pseudogene. This CDR3 has 20 amino acids. The CDR3 spells CASRLAYDLQGRTYNSPLHF. CDR3 DNA: TGTGCAAGTCGCTTAGCGTATGACCTCCAGGGCAGGACCTATAATTCACCCCTCCACTTT.